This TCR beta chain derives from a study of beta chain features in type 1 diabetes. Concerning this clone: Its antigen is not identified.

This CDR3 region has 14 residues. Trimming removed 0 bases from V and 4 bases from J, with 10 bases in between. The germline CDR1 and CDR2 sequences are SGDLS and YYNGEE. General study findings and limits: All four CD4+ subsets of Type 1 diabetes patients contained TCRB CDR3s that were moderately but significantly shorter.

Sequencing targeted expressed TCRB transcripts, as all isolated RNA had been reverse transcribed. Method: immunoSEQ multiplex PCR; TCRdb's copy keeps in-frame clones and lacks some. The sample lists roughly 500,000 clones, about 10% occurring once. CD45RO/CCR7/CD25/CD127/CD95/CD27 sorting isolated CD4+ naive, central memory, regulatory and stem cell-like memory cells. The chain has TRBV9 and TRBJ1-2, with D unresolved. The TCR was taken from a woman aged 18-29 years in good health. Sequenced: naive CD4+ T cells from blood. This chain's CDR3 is CASSVGDLGYGYTF. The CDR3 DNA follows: TGTGCCAGCAGCGTAGGGGATCTGGGCTATGGCTACACCTTC.